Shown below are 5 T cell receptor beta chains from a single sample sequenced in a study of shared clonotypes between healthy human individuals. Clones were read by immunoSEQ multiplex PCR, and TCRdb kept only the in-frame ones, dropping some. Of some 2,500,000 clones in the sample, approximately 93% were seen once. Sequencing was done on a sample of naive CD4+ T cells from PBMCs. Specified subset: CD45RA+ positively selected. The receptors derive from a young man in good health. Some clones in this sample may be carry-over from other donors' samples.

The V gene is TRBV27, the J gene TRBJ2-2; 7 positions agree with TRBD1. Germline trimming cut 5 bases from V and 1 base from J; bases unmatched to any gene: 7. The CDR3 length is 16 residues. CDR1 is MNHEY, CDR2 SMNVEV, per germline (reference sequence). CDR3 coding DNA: TGTGCCAGCAGTACGACCGGGACAGAGAACACCGGGGAGCTGTTTTTT. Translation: CASSTTGTENTGELFF.

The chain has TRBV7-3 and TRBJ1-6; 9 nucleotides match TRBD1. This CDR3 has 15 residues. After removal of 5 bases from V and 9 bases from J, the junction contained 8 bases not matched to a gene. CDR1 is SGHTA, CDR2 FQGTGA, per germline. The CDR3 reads CASSRRDRVSSPLHF. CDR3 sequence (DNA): TGTGCCAGCAGCCGCCGGGACAGGGTAAGTTCACCCCTCCACTTT.

Written as DNA, the CDR3 is TGTGCCAGCAGCTTAACGCAGGGGCCGTACACTGAAGCTTTCTTT. Protein: CASSLTQGPYTEAFF. V gene TRBV7-3 combines with J gene TRBJ1-1; maybe TRBD1 (6 bases). From germline, CDR1 is SGHTA and CDR2 FQGTGA. The CDR3 is 15 amino acids. V was cut by 0 bases and J by 3 bases, with 11 bases left in between. Full variable domain (rest looked up from reference TRBV7-3 and TRBJ1-1): GAGVSQTPSNKVTEKGKYVELRCDPISGHTALYWYRQSLGQGPEFLIYFQGTGAADDSGLPNDRFFAVRPEGSVSTLKIQRTERGDSAVYLCASSLTQGPYTEAFFGQGTRLTVV.

CDR3: CASSPRGARGSQYF. In DNA form, the CDR3 reads TGTGCCAGCAGCCCCAGGGGGGCCAGAGGCTCGCAGTATTTT. The J gene is TRBJ2-3, the V gene TRBV7-9, with D possibly matching TRBD1 (7 bases). Per germline, CDR1 SEHNR and CDR2 FQNEAQ (reference sequence). With 5 bases removed from V and 10 bases from J, the gap between germline ends came to 19 bases. The CDR3 loop spans 14 amino acids.

The CDR3 here is CASSPIVEETQYF. The DNA for the CDR3 is TGTGCCAGCTCACCTATTGTGGAGGAGACCCAGTACTTC. V and J are TRBV18 and TRBJ2-5; D gene ambiguous. Germline CDR1 reads KGHSH; CDR2 reads LQKENI. This CDR3 is built from 13 residues. The V end lost 3 bases, the J end lost 5 bases, and 10 bases lay between the germline ends.